This T cell receptor (beta chain) was recovered during a study of blood T cells in healthy people across ages. This clonotype has a handful of counts. Trimming took 9 bases from V and 1 from J, leaving 8 bases between them. Per the germline V gene, CDR1 is SNHLY and CDR2 is FYNNEI. The CDR3 covers 12 residues. Primed by a sample-barcoded 5' primer and a J-beta primer mix, a second PCR proceeded for about 6 to 12 cycles. TCRdb analysed the 5' RACE reads with MiXCR anew, one entry per CDR3 protein. This repertoire shows 1.5 million to 1.9 million distinct CDR3 sequences, approximately 39% found once; its top ten account for more than 4%.

Sequenced sample: blood. This sequence originates from a woman in her late teens or twenties in good health. The chain has TRBV2 and TRBJ2-3; D remains ambiguous. The chain's CDR3 is CASARGTDTQYF. The CDR3, as DNA: TGTGCCAGTGCCCGGGGCACAGATACGCAGTATTTT. The whole variable domain, remainder taken from reference TRBV2 and TRBJ2-3, is EPEVTQTPSHQVTQMGQEVILRCVPISNHLYFYWYRQILGQKVEFLVSFYNNEISEKSEIFDDQFSVERPDGSNFTLKIRSTKLEDSAMYFCASARGTDTQYFGPGTRLTVL.